Each of the 29 T cell receptor beta chains below was sequenced from the same sample in a study of T cell repertoires in cytomegalovirus infection. These receptors' targets are unknown. TCRdb reprocessed the reads via MiXCR and lists one record per CDR3 protein. The sample has 640,000 or so distinct CDR3 sequences, roughly a third seen once. The sequences come from cultured PBMCs, collected from culture after CMV antigen stimulation. Receptors originate from a human donor in good health (CMV status not recorded). Some clones in this sample may be carry-over from other donors' samples.

In this sample, this clonotype turned up a few times. The gene calls are TRBV11-2 and TRBJ2-3; a possible D gene is TRBD2 (6 bases). CDR3 size: 16 residues. The V end was cut by 5 bases, the J end by 6 bases, with 21 bases between. Germline CDR1 reads SGHAT; CDR2 reads FQNNGV. The CDR3 region is CASSTGTPRGRDTQYF. The DNA for the CDR3 is TGTGCCAGCAGCACGGGGACTCCCCGAGGAAGGGATACGCAGTATTTT.

This chain connects TRBV7-2 to TRBJ2-7; D gene ambiguous. This CDR3 spans 15 amino acids. Germline V CDR1 and CDR2: SGHTA, FQGNSA. V lost 1 base to trimming and J lost 0 bases, with 10 bases between them. CDR3 sequence reads: CASSLEGPSSYEQYF. The CDR3 DNA reads as TGTGCCAGCAGCTTAGAGGGTCCAAGCTCCTACGAGCAGTACTTC.

This clonotype occurred a few times. The rearrangement links TRBV6-1 to TRBJ2-1; D assignment may be TRBD1 or TRBD2 (6 bases each). The V and J ends lost 6 bases and 4 bases respectively, with 19 bases between them. Germline loops: CDR1 MNHNS, CDR2 SASEGT. This CDR3 spans 16 amino acids. CDR3 DNA sequence: TGTGCCAGCAGCGGGGGCGGGCGGGCCTCATACAATGAGCAGTTCTTC. This translates into CASSGGGRASYNEQFF.

This clonotype was found a few times. The chain carries TRBV20-1 and TRBJ2-2; D is uncertain. CDR3 length: 13 amino acids. The germline V gene has CDR1 DFQATT and CDR2 SNEGSKA (reference sequence). Trimming cost V 1 base and J 4 bases, with 7 bases left between them. For the CDR3, the DNA is TGCAGTGCTAGAGCGGCTAGCACCGGGGAGCTGTTTTTT. This gives the protein CSARAASTGELFF.

This chain's CDR3 is CASSLGQTAFTDTQYF. The CDR3 DNA reads TGCGCCAGCAGCTTGGGGCAGACAGCATTCACAGATACGCAGTATTTT. This rearrangement joins TRBV5-1 to TRBJ2-3; perhaps TRBD1 as D (5 bases). There are 16 residues in the CDR3. From germline, CDR1 is SGHRS and CDR2 YFSETQ. V was clipped by 0 bases and J by 2 bases, with 13 bases between them. The entire variable domain, with the rest obtained from reference TRBV5-1 and TRBJ2-3, is as follows: KAGVTQTPRYLIKTRGQQVTLSCSPISGHRSVSWYQQTPGQGLQFLFEYFSETQRNKGNFPGRFSGRQFSNSRSEMNVSTLELGDSALYLCASSLGQTAFTDTQYFGPGTRLTVL.

This clonotype appeared a few times. The rearrangement links TRBV7-2 to TRBJ2-5; the match to TRBD1 covers 7 bases. Germline V CDR1 and CDR2: SGHTA, FQGNSA. V lost 3 bases and J lost 2; bases outside the gene matches: 6. The CDR3 extends over 15 amino acids. CDR3 DNA: TGTGCCAGCAGCTTCCCGGGACAGATACAAGAGACCCAGTACTTC. Residues: CASSFPGQIQETQYF.

The genes are TRBV28 and TRBJ2-5; possible D gene TRBD2, 6 bases. Trimming pared 3 bases from V and 2 bases from J, leaving 10 bases between. This CDR3 is built from 14 residues. Germline loops: CDR1 MDHEN, CDR2 SYDVKM. CDR3 amino acids: CASSFQRAQETQYF. CDR3 DNA: TGTGCCAGCAGTTTCCAGCGGGCGCAAGAGACCCAGTACTTC.

The J gene is TRBJ2-7, the V gene TRBV6-1; 7 bases are a match to TRBD2. V shed 6 bases and J 9 bases; nucleotides not matched to a gene: 11. Germline V gene data show CDR1 as MNHNS and CDR2 as SASEGT. This CDR3 has 13 amino acids. As DNA, the CDR3 is TGTGCCAGCAGATCTAACGGACTAGATAGGCAGTACTTC. Residues: CASRSNGLDRQYF.

In its sample, this clonotype was seen a few times. This chain links TRBV7-2 with TRBJ2-5; D may be TRBD1 or TRBD2 (7 bases each). Between the trimmed V and J ends, which lost 5 bases and 3 bases, there was a span of 16 bases. CDR3 length: 15 residues. Germline V CDR1 and CDR2: SGHTA, FQGNSA. In nucleotides, the CDR3 is TGTGCCAGCAGCCCTCCCCAGGGGGGGAAAGAGACCCAGTACTTC. Translated, it gives CASSPPQGGKETQYF.

This chain connects TRBV11-2 to TRBJ2-5; 11 bases map to TRBD1. The CDR3 length is 14 residues. Per the germline V gene, CDR1 is SGHAT and CDR2 is FQNNGV. Germline trimming cut 6 bases from V and 5 bases from J; bases unmatched to any gene: 5. CDR3 loop: CASRRTGGVETQYF. Written as DNA, the CDR3 is TGTGCCAGCAGGAGGACAGGGGGCGTCGAGACCCAGTACTTC.

This clonotype was seen many times. V and J are TRBV7-8 and TRBJ2-1; perhaps TRBD2 as D (6 bases). Germline assignment: CDR1 SGHVS and CDR2 FQNEAQ. The CDR3 is 15 residues long. Trimming took off 5 bases at V and 9 bases at J, with 20 bases between the two ends. The chain's CDR3 is CASSRPGLNLLEQFF. The CDR3 DNA sequence: TGTGCCAGCAGCCGGCCGGGACTCAACTTGCTTGAGCAGTTCTTC.

The gene calls are TRBV7-8 and TRBJ2-1, with TRBD1 as a possible D gene (6 bases). The V gene's germline CDR1 is SGHVS and CDR2 FQNEAQ. V lost 5 bases to trimming and J lost 8 bases, with 16 bases between them. CDR3 size: 14 residues. CDR3 in amino acids: CASSPTGFSDEQFF. The CDR3 nucleotides are TGTGCCAGCAGCCCGACAGGTTTCTCGGATGAGCAGTTCTTC.

The CDR3 is CASSRRGPGGNQPQHF. DNA for the CDR3: TGTGCCAGCAGCCGAAGGGGACCAGGAGGCAATCAGCCCCAGCATTTT. The chain has TRBV7-2 and TRBJ1-5; maybe TRBD1 (5 bases). From germline, CDR1 is SGHTA and CDR2 FQGNSA. V lost 5 bases and J lost 2, with 16 bases in between. This CDR3 is built from 16 residues.

The sample holds a few counts of this clonotype. This chain uses TRBV10-3 with TRBJ1-3; no firm D call. CDR3 length: 13 amino acids. CDR1 is ENHRY and CDR2 is SYGVKD in the germline V gene. Between the trimmed V and J ends, which lost 0 bases and 7 bases, there was a span of 7 bases. CDR3 in DNA: TGTGCCATCAGTGAGTCTGAGCCGAACACCATATATTTT. The encoded protein is CAISESEPNTIYF.

V gene TRBV12-3 or TRBV12-4 combines with J gene TRBJ2-5, with D maybe TRBD1 (7 bases). Trimming shortened V by 5 bases and J by 3 bases, and 16 bases separated the two germline ends. CDR3 length: 15 residues. For the CDR3, the DNA is TGTGCCAGCAGTCCGACAGGGACTGGCGAAGAGACCCAGTACTTC. Residues: CASSPTGTGEETQYF.

This clonotype was observed a few times. The J gene is TRBJ2-3, the V gene TRBV7-6; no definite D call. There are 13 residues in the CDR3. Germline CDR1 SGHVS, CDR2 FNYEAQ. The V end lost 4 bases, the J end lost 1 base, and 6 bases lay between the germline ends. The CDR3 sequence is CASSSARTDTQYF. The CDR3 nucleotides read TGTGCCAGCAGCTCTGCCCGCACAGATACGCAGTATTTT.

This clonotype was seen more than once but under ten times. The chain carries TRBV20-1 and TRBJ1-5; D may be TRBD1 (6 bases). Germline V gene sequence: CDR1 DFQATT, CDR2 SNEGSKA (reference sequence). V lost 5 bases, J lost 1 base, and 12 bases lay in between. The CDR3 has 14 residues. CDR3 sequence reads: CSAATGNSNQPQHF. The CDR3 DNA reads as TGCAGTGCTGCTACAGGGAACAGCAATCAGCCCCAGCATTTT.

This clonotype was found many times. J is TRBJ1-4 and V is TRBV7-2; no clear D gene. The CDR3 is 15 amino acids. CDR1 SGHTA and CDR2 FQGNSA come from the germline V gene. The ends were cut back, 1 base at V and 7 bases at J, with 13 bases in the middle. The CDR3 sequence: CASSLDPRRGEKLFF. The CDR3 nucleotides are TGTGCCAGCAGCTTAGATCCTCGTCGAGGTGAAAAACTGTTTTTT.

This chain connects TRBV28 to TRBJ2-3, with 9 bases aligning to TRBD1. Germline-derived CDR1 and CDR2 are MDHEN and SYDVKM. The J segment lost 1 base and the V segment lost 4 bases, leaving 9 bases of the junction unmatched. This CDR3 is built from 17 residues. The CDR3 sequence is CASSSPRYRGRTDTQYF. The DNA for the CDR3 is TGTGCCAGCAGTTCCCCAAGATACAGGGGGCGCACAGATACGCAGTATTTT.

The CDR3 sequence: CASSTTAKQGLRETQYF. The CDR3, as DNA: TGTGCCAGCAGTACTACGGCCAAACAGGGACTGCGGGAGACCCAGTACTTC. The chain couples TRBV12-3 or TRBV12-4 to TRBJ2-5; D is perhaps TRBD1 or TRBD2 (6 bases each). The CDR3 totals 17 residues. The V end lost 5 bases, the J end lost 5 bases, and 24 bases lay between the germline ends.

This chain joins TRBV9 and TRBJ2-7; 8 nucleotides agree with TRBD2. CDR3 length equals 14 residues. CDR1 is SGDLS, CDR2 YYNGEE, per germline. The junction had 7 bases not matched to a gene; V was cut back by 2 bases and J by 6 bases. CDR3 loop: CASSVQLADVEQYF. The CDR3 DNA reads TGTGCCAGCAGCGTCCAACTAGCGGACGTCGAGCAGTACTTC. The full variable domain, completed using reference TRBV9 and TRBJ2-7, is DSGVTQTPKHLITATGQRVTLRCSPRSGDLSVYWYQQSLDQGLQFLIQYYNGEERAKGNILERFSAQQFPDLHSELNLSSLELGDSALYFCASSVQLADVEQYFGPGTRLTVT.

At least ten counts were recorded for this clonotype. The rearrangement joins TRBV7-2 to TRBJ2-1; TRBD2 agrees at 9 bases. V shed 5 bases and J 10 bases; nucleotides not matched to a gene: 21. Germline V gene data show CDR1 as SGHTA and CDR2 as FQGNSA. The CDR3 consists of 18 residues. The chain's CDR3 is CASSPTTFRTSVTEEQFF. The CDR3 DNA is TGTGCCAGCAGCCCTACGACCTTTCGGACTAGCGTCACGGAAGAGCAGTTCTTC.

This chain links TRBV7-6 with TRBJ2-3; 9 bases align to TRBD1. V lost 4 bases to trimming and J lost 0 bases; unmatched junction nucleotides: 5. The CDR3 totals 16 residues. Germline-derived CDR1 and CDR2 are SGHVS and FNYEAQ. As DNA, the CDR3 is TGTGCCAGCAGCTCAAGGACAGGGGCAAGCACAGATACGCAGTATTTT. It encodes CASSSRTGASTDTQYF.

This clonotype was seen more than once but under ten times. The chain couples TRBV7-9 to TRBJ2-7, with 9 nucleotides matching TRBD1. J was trimmed by 5 bases and V by 1 base; bases with no gene match: 12. The CDR3 has 17 amino acids. Per the germline V gene, CDR1 is SEHNR and CDR2 is FQNEAQ (reference sequence). DNA of the CDR3: TGTGCCAGCAGCTTAGAGTCCACAGGGGGCGTTTTGGACGAGCAGTACTTC. Amino acid sequence: CASSLESTGGVLDEQYF.

Here the CDR3 DNA reads TGCGCCAGCAGCCAAGTTCCGAGCGCTTGGCAGTTCTTC. It encodes CASSQVPSAWQFF. The chain employs TRBV4-1 and TRBJ2-1, with D unresolved. With 1 base removed from V and 12 bases from J, the gap between germline ends came to 13 bases. Germline CDR1 reads MGHRA; CDR2 reads YSYEKL. This CDR3 comprises 13 residues.

This chain links TRBV20-1 with TRBJ1-2, with D possibly matching TRBD1 (5 bases). CDR1 is DFQATT, CDR2 SNEGSKA, per germline (reference sequence). The length of the CDR3 is 16 residues. Trimming took 0 bases from V and 1 from J, leaving 15 bases between them. CDR3 sequence reads: CSARDPRDGVNYGYTF. The CDR3 nucleotides are TGCAGTGCTAGAGACCCCCGGGACGGGGTTAACTATGGCTACACCTTC.

This chain uses TRBV30 with TRBJ1-5; 11 positions agree with TRBD1. V shed 5 bases, J shed 1 base, and the junction held 19 bases outside the gene matches. CDR3 length: 20 residues. CDR1 and CDR2 from the germline V gene are GTSNPN and SVGIG (reference sequence). The CDR3 DNA is TGTGCCTGGTCTACTCGGGGGACAGGGGGTGTCGGAGGGAGCAATCAGCCCCAGCATTTT. Its protein product is CAWSTRGTGGVGGSNQPQHF. Based on the CDR3 plus reference TRBV30 and TRBJ1-5, the full variable domain is SQTIHQWPATLVQPVGSPLSLECTVEGTSNPNLYWYRQAAGRGLQLLFYSVGIGQISSEVPQNLSASRPQDRQFILSSKKLLLSDSGFYLCAWSTRGTGGVGGSNQPQHFGDGTRLSIL.

This chain connects TRBV28 to TRBJ2-7; the D gene is possibly TRBD2 (5 bases). Germline CDR1 MDHEN, CDR2 SYDVKM. This CDR3 contains 13 residues. The ends were cut back, 5 bases at V and 6 bases at J, with 14 bases in the middle. The CDR3 nucleotides read TGTGCCAGCAGTGTGGACTGGCTTCTCGAGCAGTACTTC. Translation gives CASSVDWLLEQYF. Supplemented by reference TRBV28 and TRBJ2-7, the full variable domain reads DVKVTQSSRYLVKRTGEKVFLECVQDMDHENMFWYRQDPGLGLRLIYFSYDVKMKEKGDIPEGYSVSREKKERFSLILESASTNQTSMYLCASSVDWLLEQYFGPGTRLTVT.

This chain uses TRBV29-1 with TRBJ1-3; no clear D. V lost 3 bases and J lost 3, with 9 bases in between. The CDR3 contains 13 residues. Germline CDR1 reads SQVTM; CDR2 reads ANQGSEA. The CDR3 here is CSVETSIGNTIYF. The CDR3 region has the DNA TGCAGCGTTGAGACCTCAATTGGAAACACCATATATTTT.